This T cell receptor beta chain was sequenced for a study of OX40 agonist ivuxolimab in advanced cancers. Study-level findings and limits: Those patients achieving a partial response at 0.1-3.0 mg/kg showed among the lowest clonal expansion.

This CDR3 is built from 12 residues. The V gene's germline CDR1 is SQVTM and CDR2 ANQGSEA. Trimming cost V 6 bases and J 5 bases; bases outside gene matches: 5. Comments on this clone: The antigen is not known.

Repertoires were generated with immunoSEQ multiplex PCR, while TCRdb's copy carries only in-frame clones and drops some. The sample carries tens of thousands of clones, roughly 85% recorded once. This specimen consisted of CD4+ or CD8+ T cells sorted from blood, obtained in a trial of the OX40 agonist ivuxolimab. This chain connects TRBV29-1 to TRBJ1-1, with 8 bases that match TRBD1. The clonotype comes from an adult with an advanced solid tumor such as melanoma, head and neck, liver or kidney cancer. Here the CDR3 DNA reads TGCAGCGTAGCAAGGACAGGGACTGAAGCTTTCTTT. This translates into CSVARTGTEAFF.